This TCR beta chain was captured by sequencing in a study of OX40 agonist ivuxolimab in advanced cancers. On the study more broadly: An anti-OX40 (CD134) antibody with agonistic activity, ivuxolimab, was administered to patients. Males comprised approximately 81% of the group, whose mean age was approximately 61 years (range roughly 23 to 80).

The table came from immunoSEQ multiplex PCR; TCRdb's copy has only in-frame clones and leaves some out. This sample carries about 71,000 clones, 80% to 85% of them seen once, and the ten largest clones take around 0.84%. Study conclusions and caveats: The study found among the lowest clonal expansion in partial responders at 0.1-3.0 mg/kg. Dosing at 0.1 to 3.0 mg/kg was accompanied by clonal expansion of CD4+ and CD8+ blood T cells by week 6.

Concerning this clone itself: The antigen remains undetermined.

The receptor comes from an adult with an advanced solid tumor such as melanoma, head and neck, liver or kidney cancer. Source: CD4+ or CD8+ T cells sorted from blood, taken in a trial of the OX40 agonist ivuxolimab.

Here the CDR3 DNA reads TGTGCCAGCAGCCCGGGACAGGGAAGATACAATGAGCAGTTCTTC. Its protein product is CASSPGQGRYNEQFF. The gene calls are TRBV11-3 and TRBJ2-1, with 9 bases lining up with TRBD1. CDR1 is SGHNT and CDR2 is YENEEA in the germline V gene. The CDR3 totals 15 residues. With 5 bases clipped from V and 4 bases from J, the junction kept 6 bases outside the gene matches.